The TCR beta chain described here comes from a study of T cell clonality in common variable immunodeficiency. Study results and caveats: T cell subpopulation sequencing would be needed to explain CVID clonality. CVID subjects shared fewer TCRbeta clones than healthy controls did. TCRbeta clonality was increased in CVID versus healthy controls.

The CDR3 runs 14 residues. Germline lookup yields CDR1 SGHNT and CDR2 YENEEA. This clone was recorded a few times. Its antigen remains unidentified. A clone one base away is much larger, so this may be a read error. The read terminates 3 residues before the CDR3 end, so the remaining end is supplied by the germline J gene. Generated by immunoSEQ multiplex PCR, the TCRdb table keeps only in-frame clones and is missing some. This sample carries tens of thousands of clones, none of them present only once. The TCR sequence derives from a person aged 18-69 years in good health. The sequenced material came from peripheral blood mononuclear cells. This chain links TRBV11-3 with TRBJ2-5; no reliable D call. The CDR3 DNA, read in part, is TGTGCCAGCAGCTTAGCTGGCAGCACAGATACC. This codes for CASSLAGSTDT. In full, the CDR3 is CASSLAGSTDTQYF.